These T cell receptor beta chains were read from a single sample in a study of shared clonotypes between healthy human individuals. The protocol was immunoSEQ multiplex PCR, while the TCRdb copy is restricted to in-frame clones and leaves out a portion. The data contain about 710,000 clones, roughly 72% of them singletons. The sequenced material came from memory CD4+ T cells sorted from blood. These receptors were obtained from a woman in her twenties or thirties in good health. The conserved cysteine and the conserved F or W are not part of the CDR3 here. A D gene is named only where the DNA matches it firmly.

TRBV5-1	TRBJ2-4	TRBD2	ASSLLTSGSDIQY
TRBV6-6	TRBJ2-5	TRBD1	ASSRQGELETQY
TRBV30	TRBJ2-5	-	AWSRGEGETQY
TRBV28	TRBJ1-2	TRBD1	ASSLGQAVYGYT
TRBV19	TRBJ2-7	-	ASRGTLSYEQY
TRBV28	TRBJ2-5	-	ASSWTALQETQY
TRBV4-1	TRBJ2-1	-	ASRIRVPGPSNNEQF
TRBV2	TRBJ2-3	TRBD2	ASSQYLGTSGEISTDTQY
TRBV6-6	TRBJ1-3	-	ASSSIWGGNTIY
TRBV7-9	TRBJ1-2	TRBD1	ASSWDRGDGYT
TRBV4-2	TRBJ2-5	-	ASQATGTYYETQY
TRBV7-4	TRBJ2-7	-	ASSPPKDSKLFYEQY
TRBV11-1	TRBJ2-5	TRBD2	ASSFGGGPMETQY